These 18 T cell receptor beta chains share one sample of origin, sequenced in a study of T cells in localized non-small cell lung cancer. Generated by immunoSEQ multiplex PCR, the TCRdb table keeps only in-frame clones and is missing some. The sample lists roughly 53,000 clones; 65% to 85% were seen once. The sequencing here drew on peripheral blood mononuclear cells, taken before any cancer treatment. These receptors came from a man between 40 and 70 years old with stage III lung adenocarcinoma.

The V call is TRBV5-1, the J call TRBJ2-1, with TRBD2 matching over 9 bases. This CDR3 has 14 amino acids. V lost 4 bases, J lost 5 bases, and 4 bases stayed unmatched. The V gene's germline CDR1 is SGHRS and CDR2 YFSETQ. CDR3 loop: CASSGTSNHNEQFF. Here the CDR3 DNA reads TGCGCCAGCAGCGGGACTAGCAACCACAATGAGCAGTTCTTC.

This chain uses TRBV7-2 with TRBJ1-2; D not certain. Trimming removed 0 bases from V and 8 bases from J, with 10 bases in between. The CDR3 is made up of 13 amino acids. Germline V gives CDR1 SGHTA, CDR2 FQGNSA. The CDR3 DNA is TGTGCCAGCAGCTTAGCCCAGGATCTCGGCTACACCTTC. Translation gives CASSLAQDLGYTF.

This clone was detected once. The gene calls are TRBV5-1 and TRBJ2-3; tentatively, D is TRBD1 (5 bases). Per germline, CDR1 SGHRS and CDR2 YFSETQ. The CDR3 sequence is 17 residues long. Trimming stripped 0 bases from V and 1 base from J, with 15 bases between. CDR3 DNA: TGCGCCAGCAGCTTGGGTGTCGGAGACAGTCGCACAGATACGCAGTATTTT. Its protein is CASSLGVGDSRTDTQYF. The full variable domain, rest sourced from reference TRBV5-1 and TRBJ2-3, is KAGVTQTPRYLIKTRGQQVTLSCSPISGHRSVSWYQQTPGQGLQFLFEYFSETQRNKGNFPGRFSGRQFSNSRSEMNVSTLELGDSALYLCASSLGVGDSRTDTQYFGPGTRLTVL.

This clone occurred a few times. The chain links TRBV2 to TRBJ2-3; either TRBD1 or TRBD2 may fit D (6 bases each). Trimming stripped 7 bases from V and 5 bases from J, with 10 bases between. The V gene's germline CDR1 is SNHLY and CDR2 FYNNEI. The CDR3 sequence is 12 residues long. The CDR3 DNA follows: TGTGCCAGCAAGGGGGAGGTAGATACGCAGTATTTT. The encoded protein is CASKGEVDTQYF.

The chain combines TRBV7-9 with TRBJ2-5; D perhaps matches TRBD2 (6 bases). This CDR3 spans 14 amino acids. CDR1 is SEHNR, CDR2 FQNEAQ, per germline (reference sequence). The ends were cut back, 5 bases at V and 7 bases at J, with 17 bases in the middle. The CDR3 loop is CASSVWGEDGTQYF. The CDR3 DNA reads TGTGCCAGCAGCGTCTGGGGGGAGGACGGGACCCAGTACTTC.

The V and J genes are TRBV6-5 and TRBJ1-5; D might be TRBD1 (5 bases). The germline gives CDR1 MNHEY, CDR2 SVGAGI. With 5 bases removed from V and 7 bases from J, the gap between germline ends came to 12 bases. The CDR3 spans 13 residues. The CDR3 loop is CASSLLRGQPQHF. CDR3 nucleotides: TGTGCCAGCAGTCTTCTTCGGGGCCAGCCCCAGCATTTT.

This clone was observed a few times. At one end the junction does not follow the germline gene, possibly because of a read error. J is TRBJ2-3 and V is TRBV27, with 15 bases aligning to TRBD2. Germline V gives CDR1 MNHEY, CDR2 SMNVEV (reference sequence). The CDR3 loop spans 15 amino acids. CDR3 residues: CASNHGLAGGTPVHF. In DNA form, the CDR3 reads TGTGCCAGCAACCACGGACTAGCGGGAGGGACCCCAGTACATTTT.

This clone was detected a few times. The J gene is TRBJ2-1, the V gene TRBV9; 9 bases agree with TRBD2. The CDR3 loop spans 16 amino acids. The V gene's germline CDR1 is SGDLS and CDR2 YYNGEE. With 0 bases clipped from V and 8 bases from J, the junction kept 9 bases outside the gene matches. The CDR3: CASSVGVAGDRYEQFF. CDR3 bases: TGTGCCAGCAGCGTAGGGGTAGCGGGAGATAGGTATGAGCAGTTCTTC.

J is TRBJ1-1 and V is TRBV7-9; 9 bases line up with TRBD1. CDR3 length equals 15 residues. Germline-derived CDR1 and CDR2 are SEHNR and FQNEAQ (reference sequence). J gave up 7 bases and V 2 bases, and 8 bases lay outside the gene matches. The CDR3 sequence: CASSLLGQGKDEAFF. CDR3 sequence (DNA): TGTGCCAGCAGCTTACTGGGACAGGGCAAGGATGAAGCTTTCTTT.

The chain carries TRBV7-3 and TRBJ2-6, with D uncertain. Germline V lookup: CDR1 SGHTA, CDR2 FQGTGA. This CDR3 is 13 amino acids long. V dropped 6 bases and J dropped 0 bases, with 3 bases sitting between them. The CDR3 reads CASRGSGANVLTF. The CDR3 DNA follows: TGTGCCAGCAGGGGCTCTGGGGCCAACGTCCTGACTTTC. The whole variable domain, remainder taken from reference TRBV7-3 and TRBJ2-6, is GAGVSQTPSNKVTEKGKYVELRCDPISGHTALYWYRQSLGQGPEFLIYFQGTGAADDSGLPNDRFFAVRPEGSVSTLKIQRTERGDSAVYLCASRGSGANVLTFGAGSRLTVL.

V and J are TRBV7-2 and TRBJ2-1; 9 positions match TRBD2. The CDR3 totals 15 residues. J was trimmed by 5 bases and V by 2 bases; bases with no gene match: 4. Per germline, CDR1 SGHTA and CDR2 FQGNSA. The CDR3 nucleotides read TGTGCCAGCAGCTTATTAGCGGGGGAAGACAATGAGCAGTTCTTC. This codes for CASSLLAGEDNEQFF.

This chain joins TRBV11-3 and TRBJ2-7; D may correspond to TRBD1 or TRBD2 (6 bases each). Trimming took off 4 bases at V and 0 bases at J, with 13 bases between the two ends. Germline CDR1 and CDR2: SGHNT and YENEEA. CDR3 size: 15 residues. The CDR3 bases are TGTGCCAGCAGCTGGGGGGCGCGAGGCTCCTACGAGCAGTACTTC. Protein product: CASSWGARGSYEQYF.

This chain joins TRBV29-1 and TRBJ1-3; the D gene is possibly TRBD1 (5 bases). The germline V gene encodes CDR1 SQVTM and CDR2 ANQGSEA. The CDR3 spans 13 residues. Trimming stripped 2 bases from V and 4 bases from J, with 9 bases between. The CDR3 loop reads CSVEFPGGNTIYF. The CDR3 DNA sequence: TGCAGCGTTGAATTCCCAGGGGGAAACACCATATATTTT.

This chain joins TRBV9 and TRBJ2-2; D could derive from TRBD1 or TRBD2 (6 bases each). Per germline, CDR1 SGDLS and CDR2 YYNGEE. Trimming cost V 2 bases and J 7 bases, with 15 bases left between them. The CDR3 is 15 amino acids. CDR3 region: CASSVLTGTDGELFF. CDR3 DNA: TGTGCCAGCAGCGTTTTAACAGGGACTGACGGGGAGCTGTTTTTT.

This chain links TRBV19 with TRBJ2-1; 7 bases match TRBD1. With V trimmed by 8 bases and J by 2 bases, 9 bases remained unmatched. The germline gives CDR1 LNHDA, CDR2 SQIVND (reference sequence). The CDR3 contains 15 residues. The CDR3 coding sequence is TGTGCCAGTGTTCCCACAGGGGATCCCTACAATGAGCAGTTCTTC. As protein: CASVPTGDPYNEQFF.

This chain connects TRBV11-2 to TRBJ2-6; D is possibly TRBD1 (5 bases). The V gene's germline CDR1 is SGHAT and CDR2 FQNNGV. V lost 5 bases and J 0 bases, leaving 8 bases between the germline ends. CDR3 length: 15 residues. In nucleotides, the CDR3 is TGTGCCAGCAGCAAAGACAGCTCTGGGGCCAACGTCCTGACTTTC. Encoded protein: CASSKDSSGANVLTF.

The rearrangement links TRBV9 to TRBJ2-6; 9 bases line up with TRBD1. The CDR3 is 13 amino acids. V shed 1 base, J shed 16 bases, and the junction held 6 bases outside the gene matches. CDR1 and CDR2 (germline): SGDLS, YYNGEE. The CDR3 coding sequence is TGTGCCAGCAGCGTAAGTGGACAGGGGCCTCTGACTTTC. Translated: CASSVSGQGPLTF.

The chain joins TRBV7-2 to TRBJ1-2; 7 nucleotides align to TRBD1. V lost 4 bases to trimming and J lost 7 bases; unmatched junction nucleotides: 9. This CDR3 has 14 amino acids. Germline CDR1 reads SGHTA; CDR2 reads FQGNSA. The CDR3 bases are TGTGCCAGCAGCTCTCAGGGGGGAATGAGTGGCTACACCTTC. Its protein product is CASSSQGGMSGYTF.